The clone carrying this T cell receptor (beta chain) has just a few counts. These data belong to a study of graft-versus-host responses after intestinal transplantation. Study summary: Once they had received anti-thymocyte globulin induction, all recipients took tacrolimus and steroids for around 3 years.

Findings and limits, study-wide: The authors found GvH clones in recipient marrow, some appearing first in ileum or blood.

TCRdb keeps only in-frame clones here, not all; method: immunoSEQ multiplex PCR. Of 20,000 to 25,000 clones detected, 35% to 50% appear once; the ten largest clones hold over 1.1%. The plating included roughly 200,000 irradiated, violet-dye-labeled stimulator cells together with roughly 200,000 CFSE-labeled responder cells. Once the reaction had ended, proliferating CFSE-low CD3+CD4+ and CD3+CD8+ responders were sorted. This receptor was taken from a human patient who was an organ donor for intestinal transplantation. The sample was alloreactive CD8+ T cells from a mixed lymphocyte reaction culture, taken before transplantation. Specified subset: CFSE-low proliferating T cells sorted from approximately 6-day pre-transplant mixed lymphocyte reaction (GvH or HvG direction).

This CDR3 is CASSSGLAGVTDTQYF. CDR3 nucleotide sequence: TGTGCCAGCAGCTCCGGACTAGCGGGAGTAACAGATACGCAGTATTTT. This chain connects TRBV7-2 to TRBJ2-3; 13 bases match TRBD2. The CDR3 runs 16 residues. Trimming at V came to 4 bases and at J to 3 bases, leaving 4 bases not matched to a gene. Germline CDR1 and CDR2: SGHTA and FQGNSA.